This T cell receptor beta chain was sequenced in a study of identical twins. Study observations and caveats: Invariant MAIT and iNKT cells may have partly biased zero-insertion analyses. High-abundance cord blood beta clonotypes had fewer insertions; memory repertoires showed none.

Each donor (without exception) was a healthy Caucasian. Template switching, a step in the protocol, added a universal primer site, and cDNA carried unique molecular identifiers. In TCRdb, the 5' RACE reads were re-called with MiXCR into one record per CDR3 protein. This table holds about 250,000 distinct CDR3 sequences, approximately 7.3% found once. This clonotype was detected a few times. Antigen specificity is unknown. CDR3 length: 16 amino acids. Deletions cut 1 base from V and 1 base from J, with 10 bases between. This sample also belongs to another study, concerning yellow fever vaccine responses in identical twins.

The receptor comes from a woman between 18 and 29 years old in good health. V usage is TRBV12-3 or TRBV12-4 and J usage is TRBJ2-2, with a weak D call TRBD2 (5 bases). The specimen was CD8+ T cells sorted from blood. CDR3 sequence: CASSLVLLVNTGELFF. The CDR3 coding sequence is TGTGCCAGCAGTTTAGTCTTACTAGTGAACACCGGGGAGCTGTTTTTT.